This TCR beta chain originates from a study of Graves' ophthalmopathy and Graves' hyperthyroidism (dated by TCRdb to 2017 to 2018). As for the study more broadly: Peripheral blood was collected at initial diagnosis, before any treatment. TCR beta repertoire signatures were used to distinguish Graves' ophthalmopathy from Graves' hyperthyroidism and to predict progression to ophthalmopathy. In total, approximately 130 blood samples were TCR-sequenced: under 45 ophthalmopathy, approximately 75 hyperthyroidism and some 17 hyperthyroidism-to-ophthalmopathy patients. A discovery set of 95 to 100 patients (about 45 ophthalmopathy, 55 to 65 stable hyperthyroidism) was enrolled to explore V-J signatures distinguishing ophthalmopathy from hyperthyroidism. The independent validation cohort included 18 to 20 hyperthyroidism patients plus 17 patients who later progressed from hyperthyroidism to ophthalmopathy. In more than five hyperthyroidism patients, the T-cell repertoires found in thyroid tissue were compared with those found in blood. Following sampling, methimazole starting at 30 mg daily was administered to hyperthyroidism patients, and high-dose intravenous methylprednisolone was administered to ophthalmopathy patients. The 100 discovery patients were randomly divided into training and test sets at a 7:3 ratio. Study-wide conclusions, independent of this receptor: Most of the expanded thyroid clonotypes with a frequency above 0.001 were also detected in blood, and it was suggested that the thyroid immune response may be reflected by blood repertoires. In validation, the model predicted ophthalmopathy progression with less than 71% sensitivity and roughly 72% specificity; about a dozen predicted patients were CT-confirmed with GO in a median of 6.5 months. No statistical method was used to predetermine the sample size, and group allocation was not hidden from the investigators. In cross-validation, the 13-signature model distinguished ophthalmopathy from stable hyperthyroidism with nearly 90% sensitivity and roughly 84% specificity, while in the test set the corresponding values were approximately 80% and 75%.

Ophthalmopathy patients had moderately to severely active disease, Clinical Activity Score of at least 3, NOSPECS grade of at least 4, and disease duration under 3 months. Patients were excluded if they had other autoimmune diseases, uncontrolled infections, pregnancy or lactation. Clinical symptoms, serum thyroxine, TRAb, thyroid ultrasound and orbital computed tomography formed the basis of the diagnosis. PBMCs were isolated from 7.5 to 10 ml of fresh peripheral blood by Ficoll-Paque density gradient centrifugation. Trizol reagent was used to extract the total RNA, and its quality was then checked on an Agilent 2100 Bioanalyzer. For repertoire sequencing, the TCR beta CDR3 regions were amplified from RNA transcripts. HTBI primers and the Qiagen OneStep RT-PCR kit were used in a first-round RT-PCR, which was followed by a second-round multiplex PCR, size selection and purification. Libraries were sequenced paired-end with 100 bp reads on an Illumina HiSeq2000. The authors processed their data as follows. SOAPnuke was used for read processing, and reads with adapters, uncalled bases, a mean Phred below 15, or no exact constant-primer or identifier match were discarded. High-quality paired reads were merged with COPE v1.2.5. Each unique nucleotide sequence was defined as a clonotype, and clonotypes were aligned to IMGT TRB V, D and J references with MiTCR v1.1. Analysis was restricted to V-J combinations with a frequency above 0.0001, which covered over 98% of repertoires. A TCR clonal expansion and chaos score per V-J combination was defined as the ratio of F50 clonal expansion to chaos observed in the TCRdist matrix. Welch's t-statistics and random forest were used to narrow the features down to approximately twelve V-J combinations, which were then fed into a naive Bayes classifier. The similarity between thyroid and blood repertoires was quantified using the Morisita-Horn index. Through fastp at Q25 and MiXCR, TCRdb rebuilt clones from the public reads, retaining in-frame beta chains. Rows matching on CDR3 protein sequence are summarized as one entry with the most common DNA and genes. TCRdb, not the original authors, processed these V and J calls. The sample table lists roughly 500,000 distinct CDR3 sequences, approximately 15% of them with a count of one. Of the sample, roughly 9.8% falls within the top ten clones.

From a lookup of the germline V gene, CDR1 and CDR2 are WSHSY and SAAADI. From its cysteine to its phenylalanine, the CDR3 spans 13 amino acids. The CDR3 DNA has 39 bases and is translated from base 1. For this clonotype: Its antigen remains undetermined. Compared with germline, one end of the junction differs, possibly owing to a read error.

The chain uses TRBV10-2 and TRBJ1-2; TRBD1 lines up with 7 middle nucleotides. The sample comprised blood. The receptor was derived from a woman in her 30s with Graves' ophthalmopathy. Donor details come from another sample of the same person, matched by shared clones. The CDR3 region reads CASSPGQAYLEAF. The DNA is as follows: TGCGCCAGCAGTCCTGGACAGGCATACCTTGAAGCCTTC.